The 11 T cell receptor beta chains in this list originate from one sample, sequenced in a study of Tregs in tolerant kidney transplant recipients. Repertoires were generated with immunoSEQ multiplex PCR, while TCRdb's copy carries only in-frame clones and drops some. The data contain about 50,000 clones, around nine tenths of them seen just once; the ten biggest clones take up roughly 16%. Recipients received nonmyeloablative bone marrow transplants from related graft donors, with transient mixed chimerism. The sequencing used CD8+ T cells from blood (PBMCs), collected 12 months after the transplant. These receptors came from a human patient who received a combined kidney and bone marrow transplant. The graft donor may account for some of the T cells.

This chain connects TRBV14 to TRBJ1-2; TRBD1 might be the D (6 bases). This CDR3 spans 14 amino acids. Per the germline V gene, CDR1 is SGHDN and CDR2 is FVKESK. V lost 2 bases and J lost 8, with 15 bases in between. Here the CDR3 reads CASSQRRQVRGYTF. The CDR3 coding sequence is TGTGCCAGCAGCCAAAGGCGACAGGTTCGGGGCTACACCTTC.

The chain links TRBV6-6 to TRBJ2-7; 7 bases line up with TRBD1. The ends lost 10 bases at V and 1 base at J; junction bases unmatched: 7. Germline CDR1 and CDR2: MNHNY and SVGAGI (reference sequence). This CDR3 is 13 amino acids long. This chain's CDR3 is CAIRRDSSYEQYF. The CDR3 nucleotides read TGTGCCATCAGAAGGGACAGTTCCTACGAGCAGTACTTC.

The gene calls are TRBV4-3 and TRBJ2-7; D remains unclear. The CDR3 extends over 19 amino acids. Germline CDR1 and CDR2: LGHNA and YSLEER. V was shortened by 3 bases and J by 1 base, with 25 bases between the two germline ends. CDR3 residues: CASSQPDVEPSGQSYEQYF. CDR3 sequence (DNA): TGCGCCAGCAGCCAGCCAGACGTGGAACCTAGTGGCCAATCCTACGAGCAGTACTTC.

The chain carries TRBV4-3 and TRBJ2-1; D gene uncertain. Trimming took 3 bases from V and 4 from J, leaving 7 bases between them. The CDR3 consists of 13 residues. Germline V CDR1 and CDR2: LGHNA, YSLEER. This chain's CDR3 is CASSQGKYNEQFF. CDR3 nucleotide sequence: TGCGCCAGCAGCCAGGGCAAGTACAATGAGCAGTTCTTC.

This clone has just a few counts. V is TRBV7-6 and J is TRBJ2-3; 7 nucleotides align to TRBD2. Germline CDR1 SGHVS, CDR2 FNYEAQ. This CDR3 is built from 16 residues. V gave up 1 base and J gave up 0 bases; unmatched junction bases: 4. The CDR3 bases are TGTGCCAGCAGCTTAGATATGGGGGGGAGCACAGATACGCAGTATTTT. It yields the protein CASSLDMGGSTDTQYF.

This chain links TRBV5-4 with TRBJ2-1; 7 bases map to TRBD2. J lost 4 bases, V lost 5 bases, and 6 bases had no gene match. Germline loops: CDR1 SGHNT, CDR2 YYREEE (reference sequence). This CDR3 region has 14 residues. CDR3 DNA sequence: TGTGCCAGCAGTCCGCGGGGGAATTACAATGAGCAGTTCTTC. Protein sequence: CASSPRGNYNEQFF.

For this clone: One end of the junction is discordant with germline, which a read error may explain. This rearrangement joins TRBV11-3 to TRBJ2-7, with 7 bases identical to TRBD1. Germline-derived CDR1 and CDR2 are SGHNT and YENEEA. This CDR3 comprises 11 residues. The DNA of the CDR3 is TGTGCCAGCAGCTCCGACACAGGGGAAGACTTC. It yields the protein CASSSDTGEDF.

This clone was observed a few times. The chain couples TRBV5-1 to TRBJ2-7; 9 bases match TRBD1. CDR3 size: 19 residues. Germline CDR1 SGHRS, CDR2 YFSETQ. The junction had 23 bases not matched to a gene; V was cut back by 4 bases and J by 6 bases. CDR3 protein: CASSETVSQGDRVSGEQYF. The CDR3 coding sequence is TGCGCCAGCAGCGAAACCGTTTCCCAGGGGGACAGGGTGAGTGGCGAGCAGTACTTC.

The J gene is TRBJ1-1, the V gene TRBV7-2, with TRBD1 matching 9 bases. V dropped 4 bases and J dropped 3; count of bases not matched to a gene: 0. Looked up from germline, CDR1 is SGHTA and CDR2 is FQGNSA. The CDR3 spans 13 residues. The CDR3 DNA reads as TGTGCCAGCAGCTGGACAGGGGACACTGAAGCTTTCTTT. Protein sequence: CASSWTGDTEAFF.

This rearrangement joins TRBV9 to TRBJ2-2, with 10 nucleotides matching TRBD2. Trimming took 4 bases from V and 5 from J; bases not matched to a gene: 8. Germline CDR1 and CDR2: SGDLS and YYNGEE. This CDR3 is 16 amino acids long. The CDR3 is CASSTQREGSTGELFF. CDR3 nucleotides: TGTGCCAGCAGCACCCAGCGGGAGGGGTCTACCGGGGAGCTGTTTTTT.

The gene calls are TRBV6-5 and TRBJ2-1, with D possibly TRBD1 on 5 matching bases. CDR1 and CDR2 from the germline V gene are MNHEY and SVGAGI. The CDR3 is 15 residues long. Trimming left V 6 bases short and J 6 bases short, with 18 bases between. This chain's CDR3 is CASSLTVGMGNEQFF. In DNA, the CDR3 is TGTGCCAGCAGCTTGACAGTAGGGATGGGCAATGAGCAGTTCTTC.